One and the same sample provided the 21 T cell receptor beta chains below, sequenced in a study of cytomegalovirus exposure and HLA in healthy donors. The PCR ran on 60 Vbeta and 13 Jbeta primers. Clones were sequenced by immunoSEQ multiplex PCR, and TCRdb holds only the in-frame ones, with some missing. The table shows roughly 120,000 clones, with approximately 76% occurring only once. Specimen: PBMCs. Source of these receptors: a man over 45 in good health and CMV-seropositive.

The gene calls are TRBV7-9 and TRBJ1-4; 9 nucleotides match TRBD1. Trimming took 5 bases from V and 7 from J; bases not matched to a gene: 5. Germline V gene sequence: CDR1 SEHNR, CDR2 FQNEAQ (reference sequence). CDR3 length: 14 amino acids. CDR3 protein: CASSEGQGGEKLFF. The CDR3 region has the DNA TGTGCCAGCAGCGAGGGACAGGGAGGTGAAAAACTGTTTTTT.

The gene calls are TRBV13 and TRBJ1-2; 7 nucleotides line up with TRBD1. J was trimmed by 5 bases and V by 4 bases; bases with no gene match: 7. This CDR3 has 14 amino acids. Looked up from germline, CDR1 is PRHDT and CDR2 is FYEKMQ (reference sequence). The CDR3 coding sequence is TGTGCCAGCAGCTCGACAGGGACACTATATGGCTACACCTTC. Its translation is CASSSTGTLYGYTF.

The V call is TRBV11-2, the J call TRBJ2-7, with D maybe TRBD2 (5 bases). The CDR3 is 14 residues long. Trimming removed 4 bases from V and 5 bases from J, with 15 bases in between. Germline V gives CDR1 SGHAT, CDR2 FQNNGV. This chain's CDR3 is CASSSAAERDEQYF. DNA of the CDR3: TGTGCCAGCAGCTCCGCAGCGGAAAGAGACGAGCAGTACTTC.

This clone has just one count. Here the CDR3 DNA reads TGTGCCAGCAGGGGGTTCGGGACAGGCTCCTACGAGCAGTACTTC. Amino acid sequence: CASRGFGTGSYEQYF. The chain links TRBV6-5 to TRBJ2-7; 8 bases agree with TRBD1. There are 15 residues in the CDR3. The V segment lost 6 bases and the J segment 0 bases; nucleotides outside the gene matches: 7. Germline V gene sequence: CDR1 MNHEY, CDR2 SVGAGI.

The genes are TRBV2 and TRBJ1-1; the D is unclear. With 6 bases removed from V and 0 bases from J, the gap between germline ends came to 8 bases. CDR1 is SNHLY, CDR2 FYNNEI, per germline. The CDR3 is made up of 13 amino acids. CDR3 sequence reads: CASRVELNTEAFF. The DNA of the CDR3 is TGTGCCAGCAGAGTAGAACTGAACACTGAAGCTTTCTTT.

The chain's CDR3 is CASSLGGAKGTDTQYF. The CDR3 bases are TGTGCCAGCAGCCTCGGGGGGGCGAAGGGCACAGATACGCAGTATTTT. The genes are TRBV28 and TRBJ2-3; 8 bases are shared with TRBD2. V was clipped by 6 bases and J by 1 base; unmatched bases: 9. The CDR3 runs 16 residues. CDR1 and CDR2 from the germline V gene are MDHEN and SYDVKM.

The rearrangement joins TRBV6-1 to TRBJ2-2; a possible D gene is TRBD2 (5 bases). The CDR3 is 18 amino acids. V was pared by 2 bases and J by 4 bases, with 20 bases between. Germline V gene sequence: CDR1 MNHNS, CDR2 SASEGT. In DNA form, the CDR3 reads TGTGCCAGCAGTGAATGGCCTAGCTGGAGTTCGGTCACCGGGGAGCTGTTTTTT. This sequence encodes CASSEWPSWSSVTGELFF.

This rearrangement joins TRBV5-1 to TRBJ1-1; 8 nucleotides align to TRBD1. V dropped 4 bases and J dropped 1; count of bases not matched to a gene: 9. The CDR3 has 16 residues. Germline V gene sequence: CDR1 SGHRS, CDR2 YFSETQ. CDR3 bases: TGCGCCAGCAGCCTCCATTGGGACAGGAGGAACACTGAAGCTTTCTTT. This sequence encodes CASSLHWDRRNTEAFF.

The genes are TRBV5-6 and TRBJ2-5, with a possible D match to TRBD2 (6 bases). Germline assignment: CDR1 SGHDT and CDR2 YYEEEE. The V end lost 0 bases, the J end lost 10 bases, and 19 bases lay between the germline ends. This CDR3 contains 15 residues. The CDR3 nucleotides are TGTGCCAGCAGCTTGGGATGGACGGGAGAGGGGAACCAGTACTTC. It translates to CASSLGWTGEGNQYF.

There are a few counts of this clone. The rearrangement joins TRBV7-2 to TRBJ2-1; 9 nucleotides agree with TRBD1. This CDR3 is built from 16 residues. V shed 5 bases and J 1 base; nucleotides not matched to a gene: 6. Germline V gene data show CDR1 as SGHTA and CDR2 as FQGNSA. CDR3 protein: CASSPRGQGSYNEQFF. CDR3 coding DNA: TGTGCCAGCAGCCCCCGTGGACAGGGGTCCTACAATGAGCAGTTCTTC.

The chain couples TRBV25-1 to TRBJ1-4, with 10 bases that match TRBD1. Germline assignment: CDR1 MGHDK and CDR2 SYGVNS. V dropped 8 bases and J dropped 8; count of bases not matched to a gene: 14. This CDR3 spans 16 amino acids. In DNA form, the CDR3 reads TGTGCCAGCGCTCCGGGACAGGGGTCCGGCCGGGAAAAACTGTTTTTT. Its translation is CASAPGQGSGREKLFF.

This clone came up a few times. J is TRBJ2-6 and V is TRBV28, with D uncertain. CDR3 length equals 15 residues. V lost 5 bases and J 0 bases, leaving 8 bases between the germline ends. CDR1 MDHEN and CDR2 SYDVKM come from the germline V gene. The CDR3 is CASSAQYSGANVLTF. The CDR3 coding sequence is TGTGCCAGCAGTGCACAGTACTCTGGGGCCAACGTCCTGACTTTC.

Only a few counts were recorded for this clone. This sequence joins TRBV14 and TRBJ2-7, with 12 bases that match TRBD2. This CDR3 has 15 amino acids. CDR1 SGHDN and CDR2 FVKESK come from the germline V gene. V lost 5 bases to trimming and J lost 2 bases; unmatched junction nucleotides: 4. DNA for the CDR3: TGTGCCAGCAGCTGGGGACTAGCGGGTACCTACGAGCAGTACTTC. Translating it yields CASSWGLAGTYEQYF.

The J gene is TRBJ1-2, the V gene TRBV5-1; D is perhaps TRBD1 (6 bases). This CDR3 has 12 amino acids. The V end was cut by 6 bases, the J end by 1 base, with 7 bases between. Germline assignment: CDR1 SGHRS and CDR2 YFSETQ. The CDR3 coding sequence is TGCGCCAGCAAGGACAGTAACTATGGCTACACCTTC. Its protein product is CASKDSNYGYTF.

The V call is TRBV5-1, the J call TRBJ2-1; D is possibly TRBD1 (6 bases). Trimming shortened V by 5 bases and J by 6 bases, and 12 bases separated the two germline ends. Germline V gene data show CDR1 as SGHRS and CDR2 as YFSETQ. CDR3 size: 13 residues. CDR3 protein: CASSGGAGNEQFF. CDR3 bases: TGCGCCAGCAGTGGGGGCGCGGGCAATGAGCAGTTCTTC.

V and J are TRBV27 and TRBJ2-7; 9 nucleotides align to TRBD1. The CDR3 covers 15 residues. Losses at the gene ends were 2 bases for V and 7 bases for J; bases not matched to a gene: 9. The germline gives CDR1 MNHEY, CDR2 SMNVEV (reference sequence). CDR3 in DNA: TGTGCCAGCAGTTTAACCGGGACAGGGAAAAGGGAGCAGTACTTC. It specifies CASSLTGTGKREQYF.

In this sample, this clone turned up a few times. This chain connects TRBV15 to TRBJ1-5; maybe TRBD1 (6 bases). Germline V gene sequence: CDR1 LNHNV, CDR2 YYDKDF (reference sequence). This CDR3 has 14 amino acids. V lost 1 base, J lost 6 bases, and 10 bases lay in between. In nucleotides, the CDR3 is TGTGCCACCAGCAGAGGGGCAGGGGCTCAGCCCCAGCATTTT. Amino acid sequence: CATSRGAGAQPQHF. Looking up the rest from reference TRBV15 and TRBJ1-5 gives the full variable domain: DAMVIQNPRYQVTQFGKPVTLSCSQTLNHNVMYWYQQKSSQAPKLLFHYYDKDFNNEADTPDNFQSRRPNTSFCFLDIRSPGLGDTAMYLCATSRGAGAQPQHFGDGTRLSIL.

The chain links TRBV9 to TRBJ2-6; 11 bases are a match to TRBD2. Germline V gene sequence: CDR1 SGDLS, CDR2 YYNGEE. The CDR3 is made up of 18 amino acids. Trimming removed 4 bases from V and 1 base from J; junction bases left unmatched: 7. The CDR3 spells CASSLPGTSGSGANVLTF. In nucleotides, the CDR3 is TGTGCCAGCAGCCTACCCGGGACTAGCGGTTCTGGGGCCAACGTCCTGACTTTC.

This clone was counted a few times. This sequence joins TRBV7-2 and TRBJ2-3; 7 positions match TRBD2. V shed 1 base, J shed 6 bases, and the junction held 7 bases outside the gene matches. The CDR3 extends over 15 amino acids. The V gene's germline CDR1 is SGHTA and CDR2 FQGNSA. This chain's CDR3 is CASSLDPGGWDTQYF. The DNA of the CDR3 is TGTGCCAGCAGCTTAGATCCGGGAGGATGGGATACGCAGTATTTT.

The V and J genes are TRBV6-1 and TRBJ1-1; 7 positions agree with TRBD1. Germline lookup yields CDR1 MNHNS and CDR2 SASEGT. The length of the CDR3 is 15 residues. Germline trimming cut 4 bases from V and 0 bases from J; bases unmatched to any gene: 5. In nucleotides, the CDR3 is TGTGCCAGCAGTGTTTACAGGGGTTTGAACACTGAAGCTTTCTTT. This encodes CASSVYRGLNTEAFF.

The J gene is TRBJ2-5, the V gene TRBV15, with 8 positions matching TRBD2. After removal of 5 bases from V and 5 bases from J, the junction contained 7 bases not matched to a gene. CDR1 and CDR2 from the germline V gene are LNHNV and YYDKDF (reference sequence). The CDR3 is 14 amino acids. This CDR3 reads CATSPTSGLETQYF. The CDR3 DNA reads TGTGCCACCAGCCCAACTAGCGGCTTGGAGACCCAGTACTTC.